Listed here are 14 T cell receptor beta chains from one sample, sequenced in a study of tumor and adjacent non-tumor tissue in lung cancer. Three rounds of nested PCR, following a modified ARM-PCR protocol, produced the TCRbeta library. TCRdb processed the multiplex PCR reads anew with MiXCR; each CDR3 protein has one entry. The data contain tens of thousands of distinct CDR3 sequences, less than 85% of them singletons. RNA was extracted from bulk tissue without any cell sorting. This non-tumor lung sample came from over 3 cm beyond the tumor edge. Specimen: distant non-tumor lung tissue. The receptors were gathered from a man aged 65 to 79 with non-small cell lung cancer.

With regard to this clonotype: A clone one base away is much larger, so this may be a read error. The chain's CDR3 is CASSLDGCYTEAFF. The CDR3 nucleotides read TGTGCCAGCAGCTTGGACGGGTGTTACACTGAAGCTTTCTTT. The chain has TRBV13 and TRBJ1-1; D gene uncertain. Germline CDR1 reads PRHDT; CDR2 reads FYEKMQ (reference sequence). The ends were cut back, 3 bases at V and 3 bases at J, with 11 bases in the middle. The CDR3 runs to 14 residues. Full variable domain (remainder filled in from reference TRBV13 and TRBJ1-1): AAGVIQSPRHLIKEKRETATLKCYPIPRHDTVYWYQQGPGQDPQFLISFYEKMQSDKGSIPDRFSAQQFSDYHSELNMSSLELGDSALYFCASSLDGCYTEAFFGQGTRLTVV.

Concerning this clonotype itself: The junction departs from the called germline gene at one end, perhaps through a read error. The rearrangement links TRBV29-1 to TRBJ2-1; 9 bases align to TRBD1. CDR1 is SQVTM, CDR2 ANQGSEA, per germline. The CDR3 runs to 18 residues. CDR3 in amino acids: CSVELLQGQGSGYNKQFF. CDR3 DNA: TGCAGCGTTGAACTGCTCCAGGGACAGGGAAGTGGATACAATAAGCAGTTCTTC.

Worth noting for this clonotype: One end of the junction varies from germline; a read error may be responsible. The chain combines TRBV7-9 with TRBJ2-1; a possible D gene is TRBD1 (6 bases). CDR1 is SEHNR and CDR2 is FQNEAQ in the germline V gene (reference sequence). This CDR3 contains 15 residues. CDR3 sequence reads: CASSPSRGGNIEQFF. As DNA, the CDR3 is TGTGCCAGCAGCCCCTCCAGGGGCGGAAACATTGAGCAGTTTTTC.

Concerning this clonotype: This may be a read error, as it is one base from a much larger clone. The chain joins TRBV6-5 to TRBJ1-1; D gene unclear. The CDR3 sequence is 13 residues long. CDR1 is MNHEY, CDR2 SVGAGI, per germline. In DNA form, the CDR3 reads TGTGCCAGCAGTTACGAGGCGATCACTGAAGTTTTCTTT. Translation: CASSYEAITEVFF.

The chain uses TRBV6-2 or TRBV6-3 and TRBJ1-2; 7 bases align to TRBD1. CDR1 and CDR2 from the germline V gene are MNHEY and SVGEGT. CDR3 length equals 14 residues. J lost 0 bases, V lost 10 bases, and 8 bases had no gene match. The DNA for the CDR3 is TGTGCCAACACTACGGACAGGACTAACTATGGCTACACCTTC. This sequence encodes CANTTDRTNYGYTF.

This clonotype was found a few times. The chain carries TRBV29-1 and TRBJ1-2; no firm D call. Germline loops: CDR1 SQVTM, CDR2 ANQGSEA. Trimming took off 6 bases at V and 5 bases at J, with 28 bases between the two ends. This CDR3 has 17 residues. The CDR3 DNA follows: TGCAGCGTAATTTCCCTGGGAGCCAATGGAGGTAGTTATGGCTACACCTTC. Its protein product is CSVISLGANGGSYGYTF.

With respect to this clonotype: A junction end diverges from the germline sequence, so it may reflect a read error. The chain recombines TRBV10-3 with TRBJ2-2; D is possibly TRBD2 (5 bases). Germline V CDR1 and CDR2: ENHRY, SYGVKD. The CDR3 length is 15 residues. The CDR3 spells CDITESRDATGELFF. CDR3 bases: TGTGACATCACTGAGTCTCGGGATGCCACCGGGGAGCTGTTTTTT.

On this clonotype: Possible read error: a much larger clone is one base away. Written as DNA, the CDR3 is TGTGCCAGCGGGTACAGGAACCTAGTGGCCGGGGAGCTGTTTTTT. Translating it yields CASGYRNLVAGELFF. V and J are TRBV11-2 and TRBJ2-2; perhaps TRBD1 as D (5 bases). This CDR3 region has 15 residues. V was cut by 8 bases and J by 6 bases, with 19 bases left in between. Germline V gene lookup returns CDR1 SGHAT and CDR2 FQNNGV.

This chain uses TRBV6-1 with TRBJ2-3; D remains ambiguous. Germline lookup yields CDR1 MNHNS and CDR2 SASEGT. The length of the CDR3 is 14 residues. V dropped 2 bases and J dropped 2 bases, with 8 bases sitting between them. The CDR3: CASSEKQYTDTQYF. The DNA for the CDR3 is TGTGCCAGCAGTGAAAAACAATACACAGATACGCAGTATTTT.

As regards this clonotype: The junction departs from germline at one end; a sequencing error may be responsible. V gene TRBV7-8 combines with J gene TRBJ2-5; 10 bases are a match to TRBD2. The length of the CDR3 is 20 residues. Germline V gene lookup returns CDR1 SGHVS and CDR2 FQNEAQ. The CDR3 nucleotides read TGTGCCGGCAGCTCAGAACCTCCAGGACTAGCGGAAGTTTCTGCCGAGACCCAGTACTTC. Translated, it gives CAGSSEPPGLAEVSAETQYF.

With regard to this clonotype: Possible read error: a much larger clone is one base away. The J gene is TRBJ1-2, the V gene TRBV29-1; D is unresolved. The CDR3 contains 13 residues. Germline-derived CDR1 and CDR2 are SQVTM and ANQGSEA. In DNA form, the CDR3 reads TGCAGAGTTTTCCAGACGGGAGCATATGGATACACCTTC. This gives the protein CRVFQTGAYGYTF.

The chain employs TRBV4-1 and TRBJ2-7; weak D call: TRBD1 (5 bases). Looked up from germline, CDR1 is MGHRA and CDR2 is YSYEKL. The length of the CDR3 is 15 residues. V gave up 4 bases and J gave up 10 bases, with 23 bases separating them. DNA of the CDR3: TGCGCCAGCAGCCGTGGTACCGGCAGGGCGAGCGATCAGTACTTC. Protein sequence: CASSRGTGRASDQYF.

About this clonotype: A much larger clone differs from this one at a single base, so this may be a read error. This sequence joins TRBV5-4 and TRBJ2-2, with D possibly being TRBD2 (5 bases). The CDR3 totals 15 residues. Germline CDR1 reads SGHNT; CDR2 reads YYREEE (reference sequence). CDR3 loop: CASSPGSLNTGELLF. The CDR3 DNA sequence: TGTGCCAGCAGCCCCGGGTCTTTGAACACCGGGGAGCTGTTGTTT. The variable domain in full, with the rest retrieved from reference TRBV5-4 and TRBJ2-2, is ETGVTQSPTHLIKTRGQQVTLRCSSQSGHNTVSWYQQALGQGPQFIFQYYREEENGRGNFPPRFSGLQFPNYSSELNVNALELDDSALYLCASSPGSLNTGELLFGEGSRLTVL.

In regard to this clonotype: This sequence may be a read error, since a much larger clone differs from it by one base. V gene TRBV10-1 combines with J gene TRBJ1-1, with D possibly matching TRBD1 (5 bases). CDR1 and CDR2 (germline): WNHNN, SYGVQD (reference sequence). The CDR3 has 12 amino acids. The CDR3 is CASSGGKTEASF. In DNA, the CDR3 is TGCGCCAGCAGCGGGGGGAAAACTGAAGCTTCCTTT.